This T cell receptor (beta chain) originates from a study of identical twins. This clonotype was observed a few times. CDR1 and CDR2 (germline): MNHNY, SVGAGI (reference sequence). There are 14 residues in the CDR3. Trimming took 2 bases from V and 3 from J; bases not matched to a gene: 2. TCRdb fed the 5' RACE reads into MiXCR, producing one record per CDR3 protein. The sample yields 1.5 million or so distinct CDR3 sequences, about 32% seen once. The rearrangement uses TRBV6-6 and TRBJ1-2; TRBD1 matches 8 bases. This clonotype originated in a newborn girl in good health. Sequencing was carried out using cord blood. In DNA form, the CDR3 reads TGTGCCAGCAGTTACCCGGGACAGGACTATGGCTACACCTTC. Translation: CASSYPGQDYGYTF.